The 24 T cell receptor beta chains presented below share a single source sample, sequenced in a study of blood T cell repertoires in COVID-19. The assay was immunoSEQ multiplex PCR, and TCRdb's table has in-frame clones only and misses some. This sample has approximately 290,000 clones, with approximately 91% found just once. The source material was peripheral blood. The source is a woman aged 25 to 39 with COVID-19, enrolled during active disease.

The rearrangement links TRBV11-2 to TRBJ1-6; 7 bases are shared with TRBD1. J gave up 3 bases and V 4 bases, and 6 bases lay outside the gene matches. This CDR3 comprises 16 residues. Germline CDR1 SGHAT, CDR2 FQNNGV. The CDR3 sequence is CASSSGTDSYNSPLHF. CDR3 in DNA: TGTGCCAGCAGCTCAGGGACAGATAGCTATAATTCACCCCTCCACTTT.

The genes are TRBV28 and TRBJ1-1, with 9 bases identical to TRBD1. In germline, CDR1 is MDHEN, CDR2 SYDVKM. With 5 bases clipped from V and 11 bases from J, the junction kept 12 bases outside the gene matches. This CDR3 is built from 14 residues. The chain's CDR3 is CASSPRTGVAKAFF. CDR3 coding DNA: TGTGCCAGCAGTCCTAGGACAGGGGTCGCAAAGGCTTTCTTT.

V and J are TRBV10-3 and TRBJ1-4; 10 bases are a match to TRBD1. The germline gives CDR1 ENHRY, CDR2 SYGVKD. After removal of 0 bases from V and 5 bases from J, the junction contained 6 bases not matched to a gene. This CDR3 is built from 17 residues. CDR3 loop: CAISESAPGQGNEKLFF. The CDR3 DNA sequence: TGTGCCATCAGTGAGTCCGCCCCGGGACAGGGGAATGAAAAACTGTTTTTT.

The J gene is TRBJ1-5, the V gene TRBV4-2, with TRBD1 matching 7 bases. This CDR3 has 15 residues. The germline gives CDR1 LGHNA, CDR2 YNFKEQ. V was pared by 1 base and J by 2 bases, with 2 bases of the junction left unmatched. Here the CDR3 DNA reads TGTGCCAGCAGCCAAGCCGGGACAGGCAATCAGCCCCAGCATTTT. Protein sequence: CASSQAGTGNQPQHF.

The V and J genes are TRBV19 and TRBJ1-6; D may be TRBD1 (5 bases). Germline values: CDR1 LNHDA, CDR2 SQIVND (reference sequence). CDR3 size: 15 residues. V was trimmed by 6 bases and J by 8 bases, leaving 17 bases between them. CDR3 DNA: TGTGCCAGTAGACAACTGGGGCAGTCTGATTCACCCCTCCACTTT. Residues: CASRQLGQSDSPLHF.

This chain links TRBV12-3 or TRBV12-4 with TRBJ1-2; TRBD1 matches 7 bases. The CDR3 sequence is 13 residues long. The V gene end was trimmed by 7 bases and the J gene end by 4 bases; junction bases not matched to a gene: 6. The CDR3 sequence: CASTLDRAYGYTF. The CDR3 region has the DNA TGTGCCAGCACTCTAGACAGGGCCTATGGCTACACCTTC.

The CDR3 DNA is TGTGCCAGTAGTTCGGGACAGGGGTTCTCCTACGAGCAGTACTTC. As protein: CASSSGQGFSYEQYF. The V call is TRBV19, the J call TRBJ2-7; TRBD1 agrees at 10 bases. Germline values: CDR1 LNHDA, CDR2 SQIVND (reference sequence). The V segment lost 5 bases and the J segment 0 bases; nucleotides outside the gene matches: 4. The CDR3 spans 15 residues.

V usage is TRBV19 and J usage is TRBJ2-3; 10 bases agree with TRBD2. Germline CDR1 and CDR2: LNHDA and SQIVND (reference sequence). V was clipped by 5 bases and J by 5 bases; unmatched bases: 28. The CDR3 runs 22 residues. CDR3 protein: CASSLGWSPASGSGRTLDTQYF. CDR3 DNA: TGTGCCAGTAGTTTAGGGTGGTCGCCGGCCAGTGGTAGCGGGAGGACGTTAGATACGCAGTATTTT. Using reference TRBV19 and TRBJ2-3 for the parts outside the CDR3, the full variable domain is DGGITQSPKYLFRKEGQNVTLSCEQNLNHDAMYWYRQDPGQGLRLIYYSQIVNDFQKGDIAEGYSVSREKKESFPLTVTSAQKNPTAFYLCASSLGWSPASGSGRTLDTQYFGPGTRLTVL.

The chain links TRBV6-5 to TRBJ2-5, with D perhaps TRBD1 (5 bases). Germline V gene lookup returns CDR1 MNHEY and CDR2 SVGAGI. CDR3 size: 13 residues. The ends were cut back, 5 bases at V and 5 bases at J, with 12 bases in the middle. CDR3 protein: CASSTGVWETQYF. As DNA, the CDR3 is TGTGCCAGCAGTACAGGTGTGTGGGAGACCCAGTACTTC.

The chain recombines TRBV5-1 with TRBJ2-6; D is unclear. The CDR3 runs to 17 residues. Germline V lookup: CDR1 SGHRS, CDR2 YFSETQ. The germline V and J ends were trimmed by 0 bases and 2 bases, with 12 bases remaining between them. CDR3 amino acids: CASSLVPVNAGANVLTF. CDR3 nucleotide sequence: TGCGCCAGCAGCTTGGTCCCGGTTAACGCTGGGGCCAACGTCCTGACTTTC. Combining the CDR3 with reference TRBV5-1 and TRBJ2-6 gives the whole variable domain KAGVTQTPRYLIKTRGQQVTLSCSPISGHRSVSWYQQTPGQGLQFLFEYFSETQRNKGNFPGRFSGRQFSNSRSEMNVSTLELGDSALYLCASSLVPVNAGANVLTFGAGSRLTVL.

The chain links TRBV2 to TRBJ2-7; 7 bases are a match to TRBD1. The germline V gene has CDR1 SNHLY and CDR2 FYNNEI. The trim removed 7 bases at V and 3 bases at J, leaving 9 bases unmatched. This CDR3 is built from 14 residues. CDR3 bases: TGTGCCAGCACCCAGACAGGGTTAAGCTACGAGCAGTACTTC. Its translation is CASTQTGLSYEQYF.

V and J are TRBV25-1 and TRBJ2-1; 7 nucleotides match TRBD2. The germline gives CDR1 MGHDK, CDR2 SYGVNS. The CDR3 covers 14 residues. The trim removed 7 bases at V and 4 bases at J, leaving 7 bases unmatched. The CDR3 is CASMSGIDYNEQFF. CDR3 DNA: TGTGCCAGCATGAGCGGGATCGATTACAATGAGCAGTTCTTC.

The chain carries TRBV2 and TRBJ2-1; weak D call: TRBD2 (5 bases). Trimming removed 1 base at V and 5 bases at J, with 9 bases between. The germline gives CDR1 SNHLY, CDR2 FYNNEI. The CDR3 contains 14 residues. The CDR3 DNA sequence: TGTGCCAGCAGTGAAGGATGGCGGGACAATGAGCAGTTCTTC. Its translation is CASSEGWRDNEQFF.

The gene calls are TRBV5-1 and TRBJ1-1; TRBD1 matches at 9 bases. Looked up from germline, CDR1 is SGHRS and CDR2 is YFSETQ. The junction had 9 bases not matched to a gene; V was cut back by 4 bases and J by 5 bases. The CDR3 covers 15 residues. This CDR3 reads CASSPQTGGGTEAFF. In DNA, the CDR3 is TGCGCCAGCAGCCCGCAGACAGGGGGAGGGACTGAAGCTTTCTTT.

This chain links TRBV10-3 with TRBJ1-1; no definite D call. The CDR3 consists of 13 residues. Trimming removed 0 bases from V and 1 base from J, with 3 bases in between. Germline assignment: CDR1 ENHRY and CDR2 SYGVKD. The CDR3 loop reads CAISESGNTEAFF. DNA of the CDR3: TGTGCCATCAGTGAGTCCGGGAACACTGAAGCTTTCTTT.

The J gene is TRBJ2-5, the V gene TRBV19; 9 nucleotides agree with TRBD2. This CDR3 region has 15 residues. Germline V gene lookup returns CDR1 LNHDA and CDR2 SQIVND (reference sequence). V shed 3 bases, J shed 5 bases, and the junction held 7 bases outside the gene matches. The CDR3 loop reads CASSIRASGKETQYF. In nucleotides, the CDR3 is TGTGCCAGTAGTATTAGGGCTAGCGGGAAGGAGACCCAGTACTTC.

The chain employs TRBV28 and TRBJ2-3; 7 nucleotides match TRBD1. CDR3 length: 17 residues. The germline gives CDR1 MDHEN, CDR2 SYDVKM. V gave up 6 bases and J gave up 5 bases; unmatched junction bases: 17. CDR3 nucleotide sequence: TGTGCCAGCAGCCCATCAGGGGGTGGGTGGTTCGTAGATACGCAGTATTTT. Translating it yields CASSPSGGGWFVDTQYF.

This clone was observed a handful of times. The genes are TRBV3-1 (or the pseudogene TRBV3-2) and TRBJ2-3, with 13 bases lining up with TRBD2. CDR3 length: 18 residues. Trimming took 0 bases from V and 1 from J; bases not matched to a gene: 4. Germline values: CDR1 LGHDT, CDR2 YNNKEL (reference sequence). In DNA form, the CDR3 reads TGTGCCAGCAGCCAAGAACTAGCGGGAGGGTGGGGCACAGATACGCAGTATTTT. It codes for CASSQELAGGWGTDTQYF.

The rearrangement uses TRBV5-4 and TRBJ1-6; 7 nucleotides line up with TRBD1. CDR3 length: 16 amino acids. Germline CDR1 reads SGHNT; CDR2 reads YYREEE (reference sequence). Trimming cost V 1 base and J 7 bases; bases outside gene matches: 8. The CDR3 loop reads CASSLSGRGSNSPLHF. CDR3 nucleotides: TGTGCCAGCAGCTTGTCCGGCAGGGGGAGCAATTCACCCCTCCACTTT.

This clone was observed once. DNA of the CDR3: TGTGCCAGCAGTGAATTCTTTGCGGGAGGAGGGGAGACCCAGTACTTC. It codes for CASSEFFAGGGETQYF. The gene calls are TRBV25-1 and TRBJ2-5; 8 positions match TRBD2. With V trimmed by 1 base and J by 5 bases, 9 bases remained unmatched. The germline V gene has CDR1 MGHDK and CDR2 SYGVNS. This CDR3 contains 16 residues. Looking up the rest from reference TRBV25-1 and TRBJ2-5 gives the full variable domain: EADIYQTPRYLVIGTGKKITLECSQTMGHDKMYWYQQDPGMELHLIHYSYGVNSTEKGDLSSESTVSRIRTEHFPLTLESARPSHTSQYLCASSEFFAGGGETQYFGPGTRLLVL.

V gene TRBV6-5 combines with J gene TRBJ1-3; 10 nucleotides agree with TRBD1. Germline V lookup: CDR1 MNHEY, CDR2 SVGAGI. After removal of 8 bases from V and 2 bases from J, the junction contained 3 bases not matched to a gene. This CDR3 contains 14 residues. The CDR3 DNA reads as TGTGCCAGCCGGGACAGGGGCACTGGAAACACCATATATTTT. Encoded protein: CASRDRGTGNTIYF.

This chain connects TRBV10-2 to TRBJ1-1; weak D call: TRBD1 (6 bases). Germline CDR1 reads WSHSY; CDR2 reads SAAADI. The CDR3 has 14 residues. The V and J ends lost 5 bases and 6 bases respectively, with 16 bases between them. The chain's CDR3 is CASSTGIRYAEAFF. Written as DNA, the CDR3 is TGCGCCAGCAGTACAGGGATCCGATATGCTGAAGCTTTCTTT.

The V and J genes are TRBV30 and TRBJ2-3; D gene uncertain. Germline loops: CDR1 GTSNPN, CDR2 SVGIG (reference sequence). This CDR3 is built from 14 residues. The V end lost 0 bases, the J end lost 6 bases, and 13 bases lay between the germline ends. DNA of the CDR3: TGTGCCTGGAGTGTATCTGGGCTGAAGGATACGCAGTATTTT. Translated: CAWSVSGLKDTQYF.

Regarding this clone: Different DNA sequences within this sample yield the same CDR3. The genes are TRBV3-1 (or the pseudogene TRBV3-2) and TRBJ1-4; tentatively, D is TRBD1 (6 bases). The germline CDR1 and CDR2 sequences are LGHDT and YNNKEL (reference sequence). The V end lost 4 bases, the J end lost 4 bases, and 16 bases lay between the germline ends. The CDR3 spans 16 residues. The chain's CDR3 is CASSRTTDRSNEKLFF. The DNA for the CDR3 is TGTGCCAGCAGCCGAACCACCGACAGGAGTAATGAAAAACTGTTTTTT.